The subject of this entry is one TCR beta chain. Its matching antigen is unknown. Some clones are missing from TCRdb's copy, which holds only in-frame ones; the method was immunoSEQ multiplex PCR. The sample contains about 2.4 million clones, more than 80% of which appear only once. This sample is drawn from a study of shared clonotypes between healthy human individuals. Overall study context: Sampling drew on donors who were a couple of women and a few men aged 18 to 49.

Study-level findings and limits: The study found lower generation probabilities in non-shared clonotypes than in those shared by all four donors. What naive subsets generally showed was a larger estimated richness than memory subsets showed.

V lost 1 base, J lost 6 bases, and 7 bases stayed unmatched. This CDR3 comprises 15 residues. The germline gives CDR1 SGHTA, CDR2 FQGNSA. Splitting of CD4+ cells produced CD45RA+ naive and CD45RA-negative memory subsets. This sequence originates from a man aged 18 to 30 in good health. The material sequenced was naive CD4+ T cells sorted from blood. The sample's subset: CD45RA+ positively selected. The J gene is TRBJ2-7, the V gene TRBV7-2; the match to TRBD1 covers 9 bases. The CDR3 region is CASSLGVQGAGEQYF. The CDR3 DNA sequence: TGTGCCAGCAGCTTAGGCGTACAGGGGGCCGGCGAGCAGTACTTC.